This TCR beta chain was sequenced during a study of cytomegalovirus exposure and HLA in healthy donors. The PCR had 60 Vbeta and 13 Jbeta primers. Using immunoSEQ multiplex PCR, the repertoire was profiled, and TCRdb retains in-frame clones only, with some absent. The table has roughly 130,000 clones, over 60% seen once. About this clone: Its antigen remains unidentified.

Study results and limitations: Sequencing artifact likely explains a cluster of highly shared sequence variants. Fewer N-insertions (relative to the approximately 670-donor mean) were reportedly seen in an Asian-associated ancestry cluster in a later analysis.

This CDR3 is 13 amino acids long. V was clipped by 4 bases and J by 7 bases, with 14 bases between them. The germline V gene has CDR1 SEHNR and CDR2 FQNEAQ (reference sequence). The clonotype was recovered from a woman aged 55-69 years in good health and CMV-seronegative. The sample was PBMCs. V is TRBV7-9 and J is TRBJ2-7; TRBD2 is a possible D gene (7 bases). The CDR3 DNA is TGTGCCAGCAGCTCACCCGGGGGGCGGGAGCAGTACTTC. The encoded protein is CASSSPGGREQYF.